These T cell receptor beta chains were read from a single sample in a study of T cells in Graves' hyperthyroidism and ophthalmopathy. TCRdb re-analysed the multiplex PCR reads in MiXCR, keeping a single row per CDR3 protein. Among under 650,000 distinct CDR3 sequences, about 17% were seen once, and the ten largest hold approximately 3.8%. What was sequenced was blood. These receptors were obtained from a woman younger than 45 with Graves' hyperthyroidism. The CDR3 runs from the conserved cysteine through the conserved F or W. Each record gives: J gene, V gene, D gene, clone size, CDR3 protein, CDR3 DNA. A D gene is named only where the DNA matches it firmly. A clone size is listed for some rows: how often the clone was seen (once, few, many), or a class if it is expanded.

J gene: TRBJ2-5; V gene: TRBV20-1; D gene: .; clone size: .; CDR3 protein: CSAISRDTPSRTQYF; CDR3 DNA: TGCAGTGCCATTAGCCGGGACACCCCTTCCCGGACCCAGTACTTC
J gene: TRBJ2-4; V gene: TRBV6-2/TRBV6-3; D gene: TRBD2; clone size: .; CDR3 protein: CASSDVGGDIQYF; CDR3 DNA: TGTGCCAGCAGCGACGTCGGGGGGGACATTCAGTACTTC
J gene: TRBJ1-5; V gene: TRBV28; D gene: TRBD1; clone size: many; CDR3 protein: CASSFLTGANQPQHF; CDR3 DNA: TGTGCCAGCAGTTTTCTCACAGGGGCAAATCAGCCCCAGCATTTT
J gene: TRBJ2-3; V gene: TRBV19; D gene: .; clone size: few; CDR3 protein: CASTPRRTSTDTQYF; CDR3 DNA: TGTGCCAGTACCCCCAGGCGTACTAGCACAGATACGCAGTATTTT
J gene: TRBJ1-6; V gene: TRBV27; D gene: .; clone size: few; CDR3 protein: CATGQYNSPLHF; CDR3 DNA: TGTGCCACAGGACAGTATAATTCACCCCTCCACTTT
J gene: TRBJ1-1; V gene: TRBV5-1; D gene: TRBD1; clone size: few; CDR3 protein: CASSLGDRGAITEAFF; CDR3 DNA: TGCGCCAGCAGCTTGGGAGACAGGGGAGCGATCACTGAAGCTTTCTTT
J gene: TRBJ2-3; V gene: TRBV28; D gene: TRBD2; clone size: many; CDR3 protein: CASRSQRGASGKSAQYF; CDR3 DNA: TGTGCCAGCAGGTCCCAACGGGGGGCTAGCGGGAAGTCAGCGCAGTATTTT
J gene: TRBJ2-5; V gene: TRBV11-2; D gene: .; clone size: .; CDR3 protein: CASSPGVAETQYF; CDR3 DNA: TGTGCCAGCAGCCCCGGGGTAGCAGAGACCCAGTACTTC
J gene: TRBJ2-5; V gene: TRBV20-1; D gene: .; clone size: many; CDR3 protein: CSAREHLPQTQYF; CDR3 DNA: TGCAGTGCTAGAGAACACCTACCGCAGACCCAGTACTTC
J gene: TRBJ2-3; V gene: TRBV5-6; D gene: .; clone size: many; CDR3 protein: CASSLGWVGTDTQYF; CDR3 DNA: TGTGCCAGCAGCTTGGGTTGGGTCGGCACAGATACGCAGTATTTT
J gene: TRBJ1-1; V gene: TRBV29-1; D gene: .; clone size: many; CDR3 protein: CSASTGTLEAFF; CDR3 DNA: TGCAGCGCTTCAACAGGGACGCTCGAAGCTTTCTTT
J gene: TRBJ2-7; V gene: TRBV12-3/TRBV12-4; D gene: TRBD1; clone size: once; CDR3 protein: CASSPRTGPYGQYF; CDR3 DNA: TGTGCCAGCAGTCCGAGGACAGGGCCCTACGGGCAGTACTTC
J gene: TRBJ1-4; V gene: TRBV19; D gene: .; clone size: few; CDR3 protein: CASSIGAGSEKLFF; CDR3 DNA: TGTGCCAGTAGTATCGGGGCAGGGAGTGAAAAACTGTTTTTT
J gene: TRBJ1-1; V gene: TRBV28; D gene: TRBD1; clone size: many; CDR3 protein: CASPGTGANTEAFF; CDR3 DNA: TGTGCCAGCCCGGGGACAGGGGCGAACACTGAAGCTTTCTTT
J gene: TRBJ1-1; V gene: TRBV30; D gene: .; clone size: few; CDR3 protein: CAWRPGPYTEAFF; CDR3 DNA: TGTGCCTGGAGACCCGGACCCTACACTGAAGCTTTCTTT
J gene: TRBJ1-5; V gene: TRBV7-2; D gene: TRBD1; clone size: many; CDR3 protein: CASSPDWTGIGQPQHF; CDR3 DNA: TGTGCCAGCAGCCCCGACTGGACAGGGATCGGTCAGCCCCAGCATTTT
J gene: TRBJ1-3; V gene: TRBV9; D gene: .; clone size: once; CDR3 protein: CASSVVGGTAGNTIYF; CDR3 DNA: TGTGCCAGCAGCGTAGTAGGGGGGACGGCTGGAAACACCATATATTTT
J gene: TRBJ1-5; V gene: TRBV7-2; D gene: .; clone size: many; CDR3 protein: CASSPTTGSNQPQHF; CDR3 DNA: TGTGCCAGCAGCCCAACCACAGGCAGCAATCAGCCCCAGCATTTT
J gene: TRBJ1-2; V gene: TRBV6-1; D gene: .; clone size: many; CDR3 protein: CASSEAVGGPLIYGYTF; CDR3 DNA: TGTGCCAGCAGTGAAGCGGTGGGGGGGCCTTTAATCTATGGCTACACCTTC
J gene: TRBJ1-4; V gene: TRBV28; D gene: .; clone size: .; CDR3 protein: CATSTKETGQVNEKLFF; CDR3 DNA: TGTGCCACGTCCACCAAGGAGACGGGACAAGTTAATGAAAAACTGTTTTTT
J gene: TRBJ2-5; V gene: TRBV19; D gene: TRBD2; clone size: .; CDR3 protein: CASSIGLAAYQETQYF; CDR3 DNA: TGTGCCAGTAGTATAGGCCTAGCGGCCTACCAAGAGACCCAGTACTTC
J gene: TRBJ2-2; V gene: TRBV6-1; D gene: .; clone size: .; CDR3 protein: CASSEGVAAPSPTGKLFF; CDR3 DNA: TGTGCCAGCAGTGAAGGGGTGGCAGCGCCTTCCCCCACCGGGAAGCTGTTTTTT
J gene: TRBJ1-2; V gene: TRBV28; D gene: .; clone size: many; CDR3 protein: CASTEQGSDGYTF; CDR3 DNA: TGTGCCAGCACCGAACAGGGATCTGATGGCTACACCTTC
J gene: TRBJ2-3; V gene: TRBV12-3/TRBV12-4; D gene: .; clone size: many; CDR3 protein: CASSLDTQYF; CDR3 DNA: TGTGCCAGCAGTTTGGATACGCAGTATTTT
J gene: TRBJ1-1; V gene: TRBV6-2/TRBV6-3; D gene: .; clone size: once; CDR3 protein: CRCQGNKNTEAFF; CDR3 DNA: TGCCGGTGTCAGGGAAACAAGAACACTGAAGCTTTCTTT
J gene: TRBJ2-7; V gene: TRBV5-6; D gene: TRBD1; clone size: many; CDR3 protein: CASSVQGVGEQYF; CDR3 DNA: TGTGCCAGCAGCGTTCAGGGGGTCGGCGAGCAGTACTTC
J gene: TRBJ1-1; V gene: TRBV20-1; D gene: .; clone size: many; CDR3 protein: CSASDRRGSEAFF; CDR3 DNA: TGCAGTGCTAGTGACAGGAGAGGATCTGAAGCTTTCTTT
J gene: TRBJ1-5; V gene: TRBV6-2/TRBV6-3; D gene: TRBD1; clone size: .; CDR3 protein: CASSKERQGGNQPQHF; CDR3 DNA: TGTGCCAGCAGCAAAGAAAGACAGGGGGGCAATCAGCCCCAGCATTTT
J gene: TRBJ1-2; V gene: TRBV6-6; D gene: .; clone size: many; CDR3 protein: CASSYDGGGYTF; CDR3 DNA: TGTGCCAGCAGTTACGATGGAGGGGGCTACACCTTC
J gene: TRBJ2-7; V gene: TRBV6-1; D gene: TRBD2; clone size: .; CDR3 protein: CASSRSGDPYEQYF; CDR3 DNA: TGTGCCAGCAGTAGGAGCGGGGACCCCTACGAGCAGTACTTC
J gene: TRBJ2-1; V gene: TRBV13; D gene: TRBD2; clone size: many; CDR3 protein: CASSSGLAGVQFF; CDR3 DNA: TGTGCCAGCAGCTCCGGACTAGCGGGAGTGCAGTTCTTC
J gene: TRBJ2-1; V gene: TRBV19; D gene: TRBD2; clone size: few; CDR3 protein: CATSPGLAGSGEQFF; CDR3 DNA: TGTGCCACCTCTCCGGGACTAGCGGGATCGGGTGAGCAGTTCTTC
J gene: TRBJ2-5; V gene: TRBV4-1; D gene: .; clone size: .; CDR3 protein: CASSPGSAETQYF; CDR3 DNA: TGCGCCAGCAGCCCAGGGTCAGCAGAGACCCAGTACTTC
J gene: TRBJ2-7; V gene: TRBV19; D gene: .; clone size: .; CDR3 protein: CASPPGPSSYEQYF; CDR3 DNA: TGTGCCAGTCCCCCGGGGCCGAGCTCCTACGAGCAGTACTTC
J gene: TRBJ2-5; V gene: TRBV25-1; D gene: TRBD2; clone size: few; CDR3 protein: CASSEQPTSGRVDWETQYF; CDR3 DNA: TGTGCCAGCAGTGAACAACCGACTAGCGGGAGGGTAGACTGGGAGACCCAGTACTTC
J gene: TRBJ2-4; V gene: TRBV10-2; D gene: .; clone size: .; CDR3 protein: CASSESGRRSGKNIQYF; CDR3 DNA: TGCGCCAGCAGTGAGTCGGGACGGCGGTCGGGCAAAAACATTCAGTACTTC
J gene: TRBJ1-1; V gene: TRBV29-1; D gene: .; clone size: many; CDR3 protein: CSVQVGVTEAFF; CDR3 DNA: TGCAGCGTCCAGGTGGGGGTCACTGAAGCTTTCTTT
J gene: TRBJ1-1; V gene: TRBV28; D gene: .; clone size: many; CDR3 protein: CASIPMGQKNTEAFF; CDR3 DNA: TGTGCCAGCATTCCCATGGGGCAAAAGAACACTGAAGCTTTCTTT
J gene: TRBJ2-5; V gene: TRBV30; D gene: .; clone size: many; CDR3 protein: CAWSVRGTGLVETQYF; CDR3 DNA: TGTGCCTGGAGTGTACGCGGAACGGGTCTAGTAGAGACCCAGTACTTC
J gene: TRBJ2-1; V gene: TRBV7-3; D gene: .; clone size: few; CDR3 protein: CASSLYNGEQFF; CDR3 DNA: TGTGCCAGCAGCCTATATAATGGGGAGCAGTTCTTC
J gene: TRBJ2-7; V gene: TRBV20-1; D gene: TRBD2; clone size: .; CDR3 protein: CSARDPGLAGSSYEQYF; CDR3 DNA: TGCAGTGCTAGAGATCCGGGACTAGCAGGAAGCTCCTACGAGCAGTACTTC
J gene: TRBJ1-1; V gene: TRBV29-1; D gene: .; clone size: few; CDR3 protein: CSVERQLNTEAFF; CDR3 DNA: TGCAGCGTTGAACGACAGCTAAACACTGAAGCTTTCTTT
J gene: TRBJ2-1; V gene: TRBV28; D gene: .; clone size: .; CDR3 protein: CASSLWNSGHNEQFF; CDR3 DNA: TGTGCCAGCAGTTTATGGAATAGCGGACACAATGAGCAGTTCTTC
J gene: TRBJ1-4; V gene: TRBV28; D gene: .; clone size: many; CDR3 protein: CASSYRRVAATNEKLFF; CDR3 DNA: TGTGCCAGCAGTTACAGGAGGGTGGCTGCAACTAATGAAAAACTGTTTTTT
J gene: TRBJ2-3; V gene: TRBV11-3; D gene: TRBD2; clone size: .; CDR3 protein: CASSGGLAGVRYTQYF; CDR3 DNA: TGTGCCAGCAGTGGAGGGCTAGCGGGAGTGAGATATACGCAGTATTTT
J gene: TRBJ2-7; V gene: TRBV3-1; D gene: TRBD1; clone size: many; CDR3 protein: CASSQAAGGFYEQYF; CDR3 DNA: TGTGCCAGCAGCCAAGCGGCAGGGGGTTTCTACGAGCAGTACTTC